This T cell receptor (beta chain) stems from a study of T cell changes during pregnancy in multiple sclerosis. Clones were read by immunoSEQ multiplex PCR, and TCRdb kept only the in-frame ones, dropping some. The sample yields roughly 47,000 clones, 75% to 90% seen once. The CDR3 extends over 17 amino acids. Trimming pared 0 bases from V and 6 bases from J, leaving 20 bases between. Germline values: CDR1 MGHRA, CDR2 YSYEKL. The TCR comes from a female donor with multiple sclerosis, enrolled in a pregnancy study. This specimen consisted of CD8+ T cells from peripheral blood mononuclear cells, obtained in the second trimester of pregnancy. The chain couples TRBV4-1 to TRBJ1-2, with D possibly TRBD1 on 6 matching bases. The CDR3 sequence: CASSQETGGFESHGYTF. DNA of the CDR3: TGCGCCAGCAGCCAAGAAACTGGGGGCTTTGAATCTCATGGCTACACCTTC.